The rows below give T cell receptor beta chains drawn from one sample of a study of Graves' ophthalmopathy and Graves' hyperthyroidism. TCRdb ran MiXCR on the multiplex PCR reads and lists one entry per CDR3 protein. The table lists around 1,200,000 distinct CDR3 sequences, 35% to 40% of them singletons. Sequencing input: peripheral blood or thyroid tissue (not recorded which). Receptor source: an adult man with Graves' hyperthyroidism. Each CDR3 is given with its conserved first and last residue. D genes are given only for firm matches. Rows may omit the clone size; those that give it use once, few, many or a size class.

CASEFDVSYEQYF TGTGCCAGCGAGTTCGACGTATCCTACGAGCAGTACTTC - TRBJ2-7 TRBV6-5 once
CASSATGWPGYTF TGTGCCAGCAGCGCGACAGGGTGGCCTGGCTACACCTTC TRBD1 TRBJ1-2 TRBV5-6 many
CALTTERPGRSF TGTGCCCTGACGACCGAAAGACCCGGGAGGTCCTTT - TRBJ1-1 TRBV10-3 once
CSARTGENYEQYF TGCAGTGCAAGGACAGGGGAAAACTACGAGCAGTACTTC TRBD1 TRBJ2-7 TRBV20-1 many
CATRAGRSEQPQHF TGTGCCACCCGGGCAGGGCGTTCAGAACAGCCCCAGCATTTT - TRBJ1-5 TRBV10-3 -
CASTYPGGREGETQYF TGTGCCAGCACCTACCCAGGTGGGCGGGAGGGCGAGACCCAGTACTTC TRBD2 TRBJ2-5 TRBV5-6 many
CASSRGALNGYTF TGTGCCAGCAGCCGAGGGGCTTTAAATGGCTACACCTTC - TRBJ1-2 TRBV7-8 many
CTSSLGRSEQYF TGTACCAGCAGCTTAGGTCGCTCAGAGCAGTACTTC - TRBJ2-7 TRBV7-6 -
CASSAWTGNTGELFF TGTGCCAGCAGTGCGTGGACAGGGAACACCGGGGAGCTGTTTTTT TRBD1 TRBJ2-2 TRBV12-3/TRBV12-4 once
CSARGTQGISYEQYF TGCAGTGCTAGAGGGACACAGGGGATCTCCTACGAGCAGTACTTC TRBD1 TRBJ2-7 TRBV20-1 -
CASSFRRDGGCTEAFF TGTGCCAGCAGTTTTAGACGGGACGGGGGTTGCACTGAAGCTTTCTTT - TRBJ1-1 TRBV12-3/TRBV12-4 few
CASSMRASGAYEQHF TGTGCCAGTAGTATGAGGGCTAGCGGAGCCTACGAGCAGCACTTC TRBD2 TRBJ2-7 TRBV19 -
CASSLATRGAAGELFF TGTGCCAGCAGCTTGGCCACCAGAGGGGCTGCCGGGGAGCTGTTTTTT - TRBJ2-2 TRBV5-6 few
CASNLGPSYEQYF TGTGCCAGTAACCTCGGACCTTCCTACGAGCAGTACTTC - TRBJ2-7 TRBV19 many
CASSEGGGWNTEAFF TGTGCCAGCAGTGAAGGGGGGGGGTGGAACACTGAAGCTTTCTTT - TRBJ1-1 TRBV2 -
CASSGAAGNQETQYF TGTGCCAGCAGCGGGGCGGCGGGGAACCAAGAGACCCAGTACTTC - TRBJ2-5 TRBV5-4 few
CASSPAGLSTEAFF TGTGCCAGCTCACCAGCTGGGCTGAGCACTGAAGCTTTCTTT - TRBJ1-1 TRBV18 few
CAWSGLSSYNSPLHF TGTGCCTGGAGTGGATTGAGCTCCTATAATTCACCCCTCCACTTT - TRBJ1-6 TRBV30 few
CASSVTKSSYNSPLHF TGTGCCAGCAGCGTAACCAAGAGCTCCTATAATTCACCCCTCCACTTT - TRBJ1-6 TRBV11-2 few
CASSESKGGWGQQETQYF TGCGCCAGCAGTGAGTCGAAGGGGGGCTGGGGTCAACAAGAGACCCAGTACTTC - TRBJ2-5 TRBV10-1 -
CASSYSNRLPSRYEQYF TGTGCCAGCAGTTACTCGAATCGGTTACCGTCCCGCTACGAGCAGTACTTC - TRBJ2-7 TRBV6-2/TRBV6-3 -
CASSEPTGPGGYTF TGTGCCAGCAGTGAGCCTACAGGACCTGGCGGCTACACCTTC - TRBJ1-2 TRBV2 -
CASSSLRGPRDTEAFF TGTGCCAGCAGCTCCCTTAGAGGGCCGCGGGATACTGAAGCTTTCTTT - TRBJ1-1 TRBV11-2 -
CASSLSGSTETQYF TGTGCCAGCAGCCTCTCCGGGAGTACGGAGACCCAGTACTTC - TRBJ2-5 TRBV2 many
CASSQVGDLNQPQHF TGCGCCAGCAGCCAAGTGGGAGACCTAAATCAGCCCCAGCATTTT - TRBJ1-5 TRBV4-1 -
CASSVGSNGYTF TGTGCCAGCAGCGTAGGGAGCAATGGCTACACCTTC - TRBJ1-2 TRBV9 -
CAISGRLAGDYEQYF TGTGCCATCAGTGGGAGACTAGCGGGAGACTACGAGCAGTACTTC TRBD2 TRBJ2-7 TRBV10-3 many
CASSRMSNLGGYTF TGTGCCAGCAGCCGAATGTCCAATCTGGGCGGCTACACCTTC - TRBJ1-2 TRBV3-1 few
CASSPLDRGVGYTGELFF TGTGCCAGCAGTCCCCTAGACAGGGGAGTCGGCTACACCGGGGAGCTGTTTTTT TRBD1 TRBJ2-2 TRBV12-3/TRBV12-4 -
CASTPGGTGELFF TGTGCCAGCACCCCTGGGGGGACCGGGGAGCTGTTTTTT - TRBJ2-2 TRBV7-3 few
CAISDQAGGRVGELFF TGTGCCATCAGTGACCAAGCGGGAGGACGGGTCGGGGAGCTGTTTTTT TRBD2 TRBJ2-2 TRBV10-3 many
CASSEIGGGQGYTF TGTGCCAGCAGTGAGATCGGGGGAGGTCAGGGCTACACCTTC - TRBJ1-2 TRBV25-1 -
CASIAATKLFF TGTGCCAGCATTGCGGCGACCAAACTGTTTTTT - TRBJ1-4 TRBV2 -
CASSGRITGELFF TGTGCCAGCAGCGGGAGGATCACCGGGGAGCTGTTTTTT TRBD2 TRBJ2-2 TRBV25-1 -
CASSLQWRNQPQHF TGCGCCAGCAGTCTTCAATGGCGCAATCAGCCCCAGCATTTT - TRBJ1-5 TRBV4-1 few
CSARDRQTYEQYF TGCAGTGCTCGAGACAGGCAGACCTACGAGCAGTACTTC - TRBJ2-7 TRBV20-1 many
CSADDRDRLYEQYF TGCAGTGCTGACGACCGGGACAGACTCTACGAGCAGTACTTC TRBD1 TRBJ2-7 TRBV20-1 -
CSARDIPEQYF TGCAGTGCTAGAGATATTCCCGAGCAGTACTTC - TRBJ2-7 TRBV20-1 many
CASSLVQGSRAFF TGTGCCAGCAGCTTAGTTCAGGGCAGTCGAGCTTTCTTT - TRBJ1-1 TRBV7-2 -
CASSERQGAFAEAFF TGCGCCAGCAGCGAAAGACAGGGGGCGTTCGCTGAAGCTTTCTTT TRBD1 TRBJ1-1 TRBV5-1 many
CSVGAATDTQYF TGCAGCGTTGGCGCAGCCACAGATACGCAGTATTTT - TRBJ2-3 TRBV29-1 few
CAISRTGGRGTEAFF TGTGCCATCAGTCGAACAGGGGGCAGAGGAACTGAAGCTTTCTTT TRBD1 TRBJ1-1 TRBV10-3 many
CASNPPQDGKDNQPQYF TGTGCCAGTAATCCCCCTCAGGACGGGAAAGACAATCAGCCCCAGTACTTC - TRBJ2-5 TRBV19 -
CAWSGTAGELFF TGTGCCTGGAGTGGGACAGCCGGGGAGCTGTTTTTT - TRBJ2-2 TRBV30 -
CASSRRTGGDEKLFF TGTGCCAGCAGCCGCCGGACAGGGGGCGATGAAAAACTGTTTTTT TRBD1 TRBJ1-4 TRBV7-2 many
CSARPGTGNEAFF TGCAGTGCTAGACCCGGGACAGGGAATGAAGCTTTCTTT TRBD1 TRBJ1-1 TRBV20-1 -